Presented here are 20 T cell receptor beta chains from one specimen sequenced in a study of cytomegalovirus exposure and HLA in healthy donors. PCR employed 60 Vbeta and 13 Jbeta primers. Generated by immunoSEQ multiplex PCR, the TCRdb table keeps only in-frame clones and is missing some. The repertoire consists of about 130,000 clones, with around 80% occurring once and the leading ten covering about 1.8%. Sequences were obtained from PBMCs. The receptors originated from a woman aged 40 to 50 in good health and CMV-seronegative.

The V call is TRBV18, the J call TRBJ1-1, with a weak D call TRBD1 (5 bases). Per the germline V gene, CDR1 is KGHSH and CDR2 is LQKENI. V was trimmed by 5 bases and J by 0 bases, leaving 10 bases between them. This CDR3 comprises 14 residues. The CDR3 DNA follows: TGTGCCAGCTCAGGGGGGATCGTGAACACTGAAGCTTTCTTT. As protein: CASSGGIVNTEAFF.

In DNA, the CDR3 is TGTGCCTGGAGGGGTAGCGGGGGGGCCTTCCCAGATACGCAGTATTTT. This encodes CAWRGSGGAFPDTQYF. The chain links TRBV30 to TRBJ2-3, with 11 bases that match TRBD2. Germline-derived CDR1 and CDR2 are GTSNPN and SVGIG (reference sequence). The trim removed 3 bases at V and 4 bases at J, leaving 9 bases unmatched. This CDR3 comprises 16 residues.

In its sample, this clone was seen a few times. V is TRBV5-6 and J is TRBJ1-6; TRBD1 matches 7 bases. Germline CDR1 SGHDT, CDR2 YYEEEE. The CDR3 sequence is 13 residues long. Trimming cost V 3 bases and J 7 bases; bases outside gene matches: 1. The CDR3 DNA follows: TGTGCCAGCAGCTCGACAGGGAATTCACCCCTCCACTTT. Translation gives CASSSTGNSPLHF.

Of note for this clone: A junction boundary mismatches the germline segment, possibly from a read error. V is TRBV28 and J is TRBJ1-4; weak D call: TRBD1 (5 bases). The CDR3 covers 15 residues. Germline V CDR1 and CDR2: MDHEN, SYDVKM. The CDR3 sequence is CASNSADITNEKLFF. CDR3 DNA: TGTGCCAGCAACTCCGCGGACATAACTAATGAAAAGCTGTTTTTT.

Concerning this clone: Other DNA sequences of this sample code for an identical CDR3. The chain joins TRBV28 to TRBJ1-5; D unclear. Trimming took 5 bases from V and 1 from J, leaving 12 bases between them. The CDR3 length is 15 residues. From germline, CDR1 is MDHEN and CDR2 SYDVKM. CDR3 DNA: TGTGCCAGCAGTCCGAGGGTTGTGAGCAATCAGCCCCAGCATTTT. Translated: CASSPRVVSNQPQHF. Supplemented by reference TRBV28 and TRBJ1-5, the full variable domain reads DVKVTQSSRYLVKRTGEKVFLECVQDMDHENMFWYRQDPGLGLRLIYFSYDVKMKEKGDIPEGYSVSREKKERFSLILESASTNQTSMYLCASSPRVVSNQPQHFGDGTRLSIL.

The chain recombines TRBV6-5 with TRBJ2-4; 8 bases agree with TRBD1. This CDR3 has 12 amino acids. The germline gives CDR1 MNHEY, CDR2 SVGAGI. The junction had 0 bases not matched to a gene; V was cut back by 4 bases and J by 7 bases. The CDR3 loop is CASSSGGNIQYF. In DNA form, the CDR3 reads TGTGCCAGCAGTTCAGGGGGCAACATTCAGTACTTC.

This chain uses TRBV18 with TRBJ2-2, with D possibly being TRBD2 (5 bases). Trimming removed 0 bases at V and 3 bases at J, with 17 bases between. The CDR3 spans 18 residues. Germline loops: CDR1 KGHSH, CDR2 LQKENI. DNA for the CDR3: TGTGCCAGCTCACCACCTGGTAGCGCCCTATTGGACACCGGGGAGCTGTTTTTT. Its translation: CASSPPGSALLDTGELFF.

In its sample, this clone was seen once. The chain has TRBV19 and TRBJ2-3; TRBD2 might be the D (5 bases). Trimming shortened V by 5 bases and J by 0 bases, and 15 bases separated the two germline ends. In germline, CDR1 is LNHDA, CDR2 SQIVND (reference sequence). The CDR3 runs to 16 residues. CDR3 residues: CASSGVRRASTDTQYF. The CDR3, as DNA: TGTGCCAGTAGTGGGGTAAGGCGGGCTAGCACAGATACGCAGTATTTT. Looking up the rest from reference TRBV19 and TRBJ2-3 gives the full variable domain: DGGITQSPKYLFRKEGQNVTLSCEQNLNHDAMYWYRQDPGQGLRLIYYSQIVNDFQKGDIAEGYSVSREKKESFPLTVTSAQKNPTAFYLCASSGVRRASTDTQYFGPGTRLTVL.

The V gene is TRBV18, the J gene TRBJ2-7; D is uncertain. The CDR3 length is 13 residues. CDR1 and CDR2 (germline): KGHSH, LQKENI. V was shortened by 6 bases and J by 4 bases, with 13 bases between the two germline ends. The CDR3 DNA follows: TGTGCCAGCTCGCCCGGGTCCAAATACGAGCAGTACTTC. Residues: CASSPGSKYEQYF.

This sequence joins TRBV28 and TRBJ2-7; the D gene is possibly TRBD2 (6 bases). The germline CDR1 and CDR2 sequences are MDHEN and SYDVKM. Between the trimmed V and J ends, which lost 3 bases and 4 bases, there was a span of 10 bases. The CDR3 runs 13 residues. The CDR3 DNA reads as TGTGCCAGCAGTTTGGGGGGAAGGTACGAGCAGTACTTC. It yields the protein CASSLGGRYEQYF.

J is TRBJ2-1 and V is TRBV5-6, with a possible D match to TRBD2 (5 bases). CDR1 is SGHDT and CDR2 is YYEEEE in the germline V gene. Trimming shortened V by 0 bases and J by 8 bases, and 9 bases separated the two germline ends. The CDR3 covers 13 residues. The CDR3 loop is CASSLGLGDEQFF. As DNA, the CDR3 is TGTGCCAGCAGCTTGGGCCTGGGAGATGAGCAGTTCTTC.

Regarding this clone: One junction end does not reproduce the germline sequence, and a read error may be involved. This sequence joins TRBV7-8 and TRBJ2-6; 8 bases are a match to TRBD1. This CDR3 has 20 residues. Germline lookup yields CDR1 SGHVS and CDR2 FQNEAQ. CDR3 bases: TGTGCCAGCAGCTTAGCCCCAGGGACAGGTGGAGGCTCTGGGGCCAACGGCCTGACTTTC. It yields the protein CASSLAPGTGGGSGANGLTF.

This clone occurred once. The chain combines TRBV18 with TRBJ1-3; 8 positions match TRBD1. The germline CDR1 and CDR2 sequences are KGHSH and LQKENI. The CDR3 contains 16 residues. After removal of 4 bases from V and 0 bases from J, the junction contained 5 bases not matched to a gene. The CDR3 nucleotides are TGTGCCAGCTCACTGGGGACAGGAGCCTCTGGAAACACCATATATTTT. Translated, it gives CASSLGTGASGNTIYF. Variable domain in full (rest from reference TRBV18 and TRBJ1-3): NAGVMQNPRHLVRRRGQEARLRCSPMKGHSHVYWYRQLPEEGLKFMVYLQKENIIDESGMPKERFSAEFPKEGPSILRIQQVVRGDSAAYFCASSLGTGASGNTIYFGEGSWLTVV.

The gene calls are TRBV28 and TRBJ2-1; weak D call: TRBD1 (5 bases). Trimming removed 1 base from V and 9 bases from J, with 13 bases in between. This CDR3 is 14 amino acids long. Germline-derived CDR1 and CDR2 are MDHEN and SYDVKM. The CDR3 DNA reads TGTGCCAGCAGTTTATCTCCAGGGCGAAGTGAGCAGTTCTTC. The encoded protein is CASSLSPGRSEQFF. Using reference TRBV28 and TRBJ2-1 for the parts outside the CDR3, the full variable domain is DVKVTQSSRYLVKRTGEKVFLECVQDMDHENMFWYRQDPGLGLRLIYFSYDVKMKEKGDIPEGYSVSREKKERFSLILESASTNQTSMYLCASSLSPGRSEQFFGPGTRLTVL.

This clone was observed a few times. This chain links TRBV18 with TRBJ2-2, with 10 bases matching TRBD2. The CDR3 totals 14 residues. J gave up 6 bases and V 6 bases, and 4 bases lay outside the gene matches. Germline V gene data show CDR1 as KGHSH and CDR2 as LQKENI. CDR3 DNA sequence: TGTGCCAGCTCTCTAGCGGGAGTTGCCGGGGAGCTGTTTTTT. Residues: CASSLAGVAGELFF. The entire variable domain, with the rest obtained from reference TRBV18 and TRBJ2-2, is as follows: NAGVMQNPRHLVRRRGQEARLRCSPMKGHSHVYWYRQLPEEGLKFMVYLQKENIIDESGMPKERFSAEFPKEGPSILRIQQVVRGDSAAYFCASSLAGVAGELFFGEGSRLTVL.

The rearrangement joins TRBV11-2 to TRBJ2-5, with TRBD2 identical over 8 bases. Germline-derived CDR1 and CDR2 are SGHAT and FQNNGV. V dropped 1 base and J dropped 7; count of bases not matched to a gene: 14. The CDR3 contains 17 residues. The CDR3, as DNA: TGTGCCAGCAGCTTAGCGGGCAAAGCGGGAGCGGACTGGACCCAGTACTTC. Translating gives CASSLAGKAGADWTQYF. The full variable domain, in which reference TRBV11-2 and TRBJ2-5 provide the parts outside the CDR3, is EAGVAQSPRYKIIEKRQSVAFWCNPISGHATLYWYQQILGQGPKLLIQFQNNGVVDDSQLPKDRFSAERLKGVDSTLKIQPAKLEDSAVYLCASSLAGKAGADWTQYFGPGTRLLVL.

The V gene is TRBV28, the J gene TRBJ2-6; D is ambiguous. Germline CDR1 MDHEN, CDR2 SYDVKM. V lost 4 bases, J lost 2 bases, and 6 bases lay in between. The CDR3 contains 14 residues. CDR3 protein: CASSSPTGANVLTF. The CDR3 coding sequence is TGTGCCAGCAGTTCCCCCACTGGGGCCAACGTCCTGACTTTC.

The chain has TRBV28 and TRBJ2-7; D may be TRBD1 (5 bases). This CDR3 spans 15 amino acids. V was pared by 4 bases and J by 2 bases, with 15 bases between. Looked up from germline, CDR1 is MDHEN and CDR2 is SYDVKM. In nucleotides, the CDR3 is TGTGCCAGCAGTTCACCGGCAGGGTGGCCCTACGAGCAGTACTTC. Amino acid sequence: CASSSPAGWPYEQYF.

This clone has a single count. One end of the junction does not line up with germline, which may come from a read error. The CDR3 reads CASSLAVRDTTEAFF. The CDR3 DNA sequence: TGTGCCAGCAGCTTGGCGGTTCGAGACACCACTGAGGCTTTCTTT. The V gene is TRBV5-4, the J gene TRBJ1-1; D is uncertain. CDR3 length: 15 residues. Germline V lookup: CDR1 SGHNT, CDR2 YYREEE (reference sequence).

The chain recombines TRBV4-2 with TRBJ2-1; D may be TRBD2 (6 bases). This CDR3 contains 15 residues. Germline V gene sequence: CDR1 LGHNA, CDR2 YNFKEQ. V was clipped by 0 bases and J by 4 bases, with 10 bases between them. The CDR3 region has the DNA TGTGCCAGCAGCCAAGAGGCGGGAACTTACAATGAGCAGTTCTTC. Amino acid sequence: CASSQEAGTYNEQFF.